The next 6 T cell receptor beta chains were all read from a single sample in a study of regulatory T cells in long-lasting Graves disease. HTBI primers from iRepertoire and Arm-PCR of CDR3 regions yielded the TCR beta libraries. TCRdb recomputed calls from the multiplex PCR reads with MiXCR, one row per CDR3 protein. The sample carries more than 350,000 distinct CDR3 sequences, more than 12% recorded once. The time point is: newly diagnosed GD, antithyroid drugs for less than 3 months. Generation of the TCR library employed RNA extracted from PBMCs. The same sample was also studied in work on T cells in Graves' hyperthyroidism and ophthalmopathy.

The sample consisted of peripheral blood mononuclear cells (PBMCs), taken at new diagnosis, from a patient treated with antithyroid drugs. All receptors derive from a woman aged 25 to 39 with Graves disease.

This clonotype was seen ten or more times. The chain links TRBV5-8 to TRBJ1-5; no reliable D call. CDR1 SGHTS and CDR2 YDEGEE come from the germline V gene. The CDR3 has 15 amino acids. The V end lost 7 bases, the J end lost 3 bases, and 17 bases lay between the germline ends. CDR3: CASGPGLLNNQPQHF. The CDR3 DNA follows: TGTGCCAGCGGCCCCGGTCTATTGAACAATCAGCCCCAGCATTTT.

V is TRBV27 and J is TRBJ2-5, with 10 bases that match TRBD2. Looked up from germline, CDR1 is MNHEY and CDR2 is SMNVEV (reference sequence). The CDR3 spans 19 residues. Trimming took 3 bases from V and 7 from J; bases not matched to a gene: 20. The CDR3 bases are TGTGCCAGCAGTTTCCGCTCGGTTCGGGGCACTAGCGGGATTGTGACCCAGTACTTC. It codes for CASSFRSVRGTSGIVTQYF.

This clonotype was picked up a small number of times. The rearrangement uses TRBV28 and TRBJ1-5; D perhaps matches TRBD1 (5 bases). Germline V gene lookup returns CDR1 MDHEN and CDR2 SYDVKM. This CDR3 is built from 15 residues. The V gene lost 7 bases and the J gene lost 0 bases, with 13 bases spanning the gap. CDR3 in amino acids: CASKGRRFSNQPQHF. In DNA, the CDR3 is TGTGCCAGCAAGGGGCGCCGGTTTAGCAATCAGCCCCAGCATTTT.

This clonotype was seen more than once but under ten times. This chain uses TRBV4-1 with TRBJ2-7; D is ambiguous. The CDR3 runs 13 residues. Trimming removed 1 base from V and 3 bases from J, with 7 bases in between. CDR1 and CDR2 from the germline V gene are MGHRA and YSYEKL. The CDR3: CASSQVPDYEQYF. Here the CDR3 DNA reads TGCGCCAGCAGCCAAGTGCCAGACTACGAGCAGTACTTC.

This chain uses TRBV9 with TRBJ2-1; 10 nucleotides align to TRBD2. With V trimmed by 7 bases and J by 7 bases, 5 bases remained unmatched. Looked up from germline, CDR1 is SGDLS and CDR2 is YYNGEE. The CDR3 covers 13 residues. The CDR3 coding sequence is TGTGCCAGCCGGGCTAGCGGGAGTAATGAGCAGTTCTTC. Protein: CASRASGSNEQFF.

Ten or more counts support this clonotype. The DNA of the CDR3 is TGTGCCAGCAGCTCCCATAGCGGGGCATCCTACGAGCAGTACTTC. Amino acid sequence: CASSSHSGASYEQYF. The gene calls are TRBV11-2 and TRBJ2-7, with 8 positions matching TRBD2. The CDR3 sequence is 15 residues long. V was pared by 4 bases and J by 1 base, with 6 bases of the junction left unmatched. Germline V CDR1 and CDR2: SGHAT, FQNNGV.